The sequence of this T cell receptor beta chain was determined in a study of shared clonotypes between healthy human individuals. For the study at large: Three plates each covered CD4 naive and memory; CD8 naive two, CD8 memory one.

Method: immunoSEQ multiplex PCR; TCRdb's copy keeps in-frame clones and lacks some. The table has about 2.4 million clones, 80% to 95% seen once. The CDR3 extends over 15 amino acids. Trimming removed 5 bases from V and 7 bases from J; junction bases left unmatched: 11. CDR1 is SEHNR and CDR2 is FQNEAQ in the germline V gene (reference sequence). Donors, healthy HIV-negative adults, lacked recent acute infections or vaccinations. Regarding the study as a whole: Naive subsets typically showed greater estimated richness than memory subsets.

As for this clone: As yet, its antigen is unknown.

The rearrangement joins TRBV7-9 to TRBJ2-1, with 7 bases matching TRBD2. The material sequenced was naive CD4+ T cells from PBMCs. Noted subset: CD45RA+ positively selected. This clonotype was sampled from a man younger than 30 in good health. Some clones in this sample may be carry-over from other donors' samples. This CDR3 reads CASSPAFAGENEQFF. CDR3 DNA: TGTGCCAGCAGCCCCGCCTTCGCGGGGGAGAATGAGCAGTTCTTC.